A selection of T cell receptor beta chains follows, all from one sample in a study of regulatory T cells in long-lasting Graves disease. In TCRdb, the multiplex PCR reads were re-called with MiXCR into one record per CDR3 protein. The table includes 530,000 or so distinct CDR3 sequences, roughly 14% detected once. These data also featured in a second study, about T cells in Graves' hyperthyroidism and ophthalmopathy.

Source: peripheral blood mononuclear cells (PBMCs), taken at new diagnosis, from a patient treated with antithyroid drugs. The source is a man under 40 with Graves disease. Both conserved end residues are trimmed from each CDR3. The order of the fields is clone size, J gene, V gene, CDR3 protein. Part of the rows lack a size; the others show once, few, many or a class for expanded clones.

clone size: many; J gene: TRBJ2-5; V gene: TRBV19; CDR3 protein: ASSPQGAGYQETQY
clone size: many; J gene: TRBJ2-1; V gene: TRBV9; CDR3 protein: ASSGSGRADEQF
clone size: few; J gene: TRBJ2-1; V gene: TRBV19; CDR3 protein: ASKQGPGNEQF
clone size: many; J gene: TRBJ2-7; V gene: TRBV12-3/TRBV12-4; CDR3 protein: ASSPWQYSSYEQY
clone size: many; J gene: TRBJ2-7; V gene: TRBV6-1; CDR3 protein: ASSRADSGGDYEQY
clone size: -; J gene: TRBJ2-1; V gene: TRBV29-1; CDR3 protein: SALKTSDYNEQF
clone size: many; J gene: TRBJ2-6; V gene: TRBV24-1; CDR3 protein: ATSDQAGTGGPASGANVLT
clone size: many; J gene: TRBJ2-2; V gene: TRBV7-9; CDR3 protein: ASSWSGRSGELF
clone size: -; J gene: TRBJ2-7; V gene: TRBV20-1; CDR3 protein: SARRQRGYEQY
clone size: -; J gene: TRBJ2-1; V gene: TRBV19; CDR3 protein: ASSFRGSGAYNEQF
clone size: -; J gene: TRBJ2-2; V gene: TRBV19; CDR3 protein: ASSPRAGAGTGELF
clone size: many; J gene: TRBJ2-5; V gene: TRBV12-3/TRBV12-4; CDR3 protein: ASSFVPSGTRRTETQY
clone size: many; J gene: TRBJ2-3; V gene: TRBV12-3/TRBV12-4; CDR3 protein: ASSSKGTLRKSTDTQY
clone size: -; J gene: TRBJ1-4; V gene: TRBV11-3; CDR3 protein: ASSLPDRGPNEKLF
clone size: few; J gene: TRBJ1-1; V gene: TRBV7-2; CDR3 protein: ASSLVKGDRGRQNTEAF
clone size: many; J gene: TRBJ2-7; V gene: TRBV27; CDR3 protein: ASSPWGGTSYEQY
clone size: many; J gene: TRBJ1-2; V gene: TRBV24-1; CDR3 protein: ATSGAGVGYT
clone size: many; J gene: TRBJ2-3; V gene: TRBV27; CDR3 protein: ASSLARVSTDTQY
clone size: -; J gene: TRBJ2-7; V gene: TRBV13; CDR3 protein: ASSLRGTSGRRPYEQY
clone size: once; J gene: TRBJ2-2; V gene: TRBV29-1; CDR3 protein: SAGLARGELF
clone size: few; J gene: TRBJ1-5; V gene: TRBV9; CDR3 protein: ASSPTLDNQPQH
clone size: many; J gene: TRBJ2-7; V gene: TRBV10-3; CDR3 protein: AISNKWEQY
clone size: few; J gene: TRBJ1-5; V gene: TRBV20-1; CDR3 protein: SARQGLQPQH